Listed below are T cell receptor beta chains from one sample, sequenced in a study of T cells after yellow fever vaccination. TCRdb re-called the 5' RACE reads through MiXCR, storing one row per CDR3 protein. The table records about 300,000 distinct CDR3 sequences, 6.8% of them present only once. Specimen: PBMCs, collected about 49 days after the first yellow fever vaccination. These receptors were obtained from a man younger than 35 who received the YFV17D yellow fever vaccine. CDR3s include the opening cysteine and the closing phenylalanine or tryptophan. D genes are given only for firm matches. The size of a clone is reported for some rows only, either as once, few or many, or as a class for expanded clones.

j_gene: TRBJ1-4; v_gene: TRBV5-1; d_gene: .; abundance: many; CDR3nt: TGCGCCAGCAGCTTGATGGGGACAACTAATGAAAAACTGTTTTTT; CDR3aa: CASSLMGTTNEKLFF
j_gene: TRBJ2-1; v_gene: TRBV19; d_gene: TRBD2; abundance: many; CDR3nt: TGTGCCAGTAGTAGACTTCTAGCGGGGGCCTCGAATGAGCAGTTCTTC; CDR3aa: CASSRLLAGASNEQFF
j_gene: TRBJ2-5; v_gene: TRBV25-1; d_gene: .; abundance: few; CDR3nt: TGTGCCAGCAATGGTGGGGGAATGAGGGAGACCCAGTACTTC; CDR3aa: CASNGGGMRETQYF
j_gene: TRBJ2-7; v_gene: TRBV19; d_gene: TRBD1; abundance: few; CDR3nt: TGTGCCAGTAGTATTCCCGGGACAGTCTACGAGCAGTACTTC; CDR3aa: CASSIPGTVYEQYF
j_gene: TRBJ2-1; v_gene: TRBV11-2; d_gene: .; abundance: many; CDR3nt: TGTGCCAGCTCTGGGGTCACGTCCTCCTACAATGAGCAGTTCTTC; CDR3aa: CASSGVTSSYNEQFF
j_gene: TRBJ1-5; v_gene: TRBV6-2/TRBV6-3; d_gene: TRBD1; abundance: .; CDR3nt: TGTGCCAGCAGTTCGGCTGGGACAGGGGATTATCAGCCCCAGCATTTT; CDR3aa: CASSSAGTGDYQPQHF
j_gene: TRBJ2-1; v_gene: TRBV5-1; d_gene: TRBD1; abundance: .; CDR3nt: TGCGCCAGCAAACGGGACAGGGGGCCGAATGAGCAGTTCTTC; CDR3aa: CASKRDRGPNEQFF
j_gene: TRBJ1-6; v_gene: TRBV7-8; d_gene: TRBD1; abundance: many; CDR3nt: TGTGCCAGCAGCTTAGGGGGACAGGGGTCACCCCTCCACTTT; CDR3aa: CASSLGGQGSPLHF
j_gene: TRBJ2-1; v_gene: TRBV9; d_gene: TRBD1; abundance: few; CDR3nt: TGTGCCAGCAGCGTAGGTTGGGGACAGGGATATGAGCAGTTCTTC; CDR3aa: CASSVGWGQGYEQFF
j_gene: TRBJ2-3; v_gene: TRBV7-9; d_gene: .; abundance: .; CDR3nt: TGTGCCAGCAGCTTAAAGGGCCGCTACACAGATACGCAGTATTTT; CDR3aa: CASSLKGRYTDTQYF
j_gene: TRBJ2-2; v_gene: TRBV27; d_gene: .; abundance: few; CDR3nt: TGTGCCAGCAGTTTATCCCTTTTTCGAGGGGTGACCGGGGAGCTGTTTTTT; CDR3aa: CASSLSLFRGVTGELFF
j_gene: TRBJ2-3; v_gene: TRBV7-2; d_gene: TRBD2; abundance: .; CDR3nt: TGTGCCAGCAGCTTGTTACCACCGGGACTAGAGACGCAGTATTTT; CDR3aa: CASSLLPPGLETQYF
j_gene: TRBJ1-2; v_gene: TRBV12-3/TRBV12-4; d_gene: .; abundance: few; CDR3nt: TGTGCCAGCAGTTTAGCGGGGGCAGGGGCGAGGGGCTACACCTTC; CDR3aa: CASSLAGAGARGYTF
j_gene: TRBJ1-6; v_gene: TRBV5-1; d_gene: .; abundance: .; CDR3nt: TGCGCCAGCAGCTTGGAGCCAGAATCACCCCTCCACTTT; CDR3aa: CASSLEPESPLHF
j_gene: TRBJ2-1; v_gene: TRBV4-1; d_gene: TRBD1; abundance: few; CDR3nt: TGCGCCAGCAGCCAAGTTCTAGGCTTCGGGACAGGGATAGATGAGCAGTTCTTC; CDR3aa: CASSQVLGFGTGIDEQFF
j_gene: TRBJ1-4; v_gene: TRBV9; d_gene: .; abundance: .; CDR3nt: TGTGCCAGCAGCAGGGACGGTTCTAATGAAAAACTGTTTTTT; CDR3aa: CASSRDGSNEKLFF
j_gene: TRBJ2-6; v_gene: TRBV29-1; d_gene: .; abundance: .; CDR3nt: TGCAGCGTTGCCCTATCTGGGGCCAACGTCCTGACTTTC; CDR3aa: CSVALSGANVLTF
j_gene: TRBJ2-5; v_gene: TRBV7-9; d_gene: .; abundance: .; CDR3nt: TGTGCCAGCACCAGGGGGGGCAGAGAAGAGACCCAGTACTTC; CDR3aa: CASTRGGREETQYF
j_gene: TRBJ2-5; v_gene: TRBV9; d_gene: .; abundance: few; CDR3nt: TGTGCCAGCAGCCGGGAAGGAAGCGGAGAGACCCAGTACTTC; CDR3aa: CASSREGSGETQYF
j_gene: TRBJ2-1; v_gene: TRBV7-9; d_gene: .; abundance: many; CDR3nt: TGTGCCAGCAGCTTAACCAGGACCGCCTACAATGAGCAGTTCTTC; CDR3aa: CASSLTRTAYNEQFF
j_gene: TRBJ1-2; v_gene: TRBV6-1; d_gene: TRBD1; abundance: few; CDR3nt: TGTGCCAGCAGTGAAGCCGGGGACAGCTATGGCTACACCTTC; CDR3aa: CASSEAGDSYGYTF
j_gene: TRBJ2-1; v_gene: TRBV5-4; d_gene: TRBD2; abundance: .; CDR3nt: TGTGCCAGCAGCTTGGCCCTCAGCGGGGAGAGTGAGCAGTTCTTC; CDR3aa: CASSLALSGESEQFF
j_gene: TRBJ1-6; v_gene: TRBV5-5; d_gene: TRBD1; abundance: few; CDR3nt: TGTGCCAGCAGCTTGGGGACAGGGGGCGCGTATATTGATTCACCCCTCCACTTT; CDR3aa: CASSLGTGGAYIDSPLHF